The 2 T cell receptor beta chains in this list originate from one sample, sequenced in a study of CD8 T cells in ankylosing spondylitis. TCRdb processed the 5' RACE reads anew with MiXCR; each CDR3 protein has one entry. Among about 140,000 distinct CDR3 sequences listed, 7% to 10% were seen once. The material sequenced was synovial fluid, either unsorted or a sorted T cell fraction (not recorded which). The receptors come from a male donor with ankylosing spondylitis.

The chain couples TRBV4-1 to TRBJ2-7, with D possibly matching TRBD1 (6 bases). Looked up from germline, CDR1 is MGHRA and CDR2 is YSYEKL. CDR3 length: 17 amino acids. V lost 1 base, J lost 5 bases, and 21 bases lay in between. CDR3 in DNA: TGCGCCAGCAGCCAAGCCCGATCGACAGGTACGCCCCACGAGCAGTACTTC. Translation gives CASSQARSTGTPHEQYF.

The chain links TRBV28 to TRBJ1-1, with TRBD1 matching over 7 bases. Losses at the gene ends were 5 bases for V and 0 bases for J; bases not matched to a gene: 15. The CDR3 is 18 amino acids. CDR1 is MDHEN and CDR2 is SYDVKM in the germline V gene. The CDR3 DNA reads as TGTGCCAGCAGTCCTTCGACAGGGTTATTCCGAATGAACACTGAAGCTTTCTTT. Amino acids: CASSPSTGLFRMNTEAFF.